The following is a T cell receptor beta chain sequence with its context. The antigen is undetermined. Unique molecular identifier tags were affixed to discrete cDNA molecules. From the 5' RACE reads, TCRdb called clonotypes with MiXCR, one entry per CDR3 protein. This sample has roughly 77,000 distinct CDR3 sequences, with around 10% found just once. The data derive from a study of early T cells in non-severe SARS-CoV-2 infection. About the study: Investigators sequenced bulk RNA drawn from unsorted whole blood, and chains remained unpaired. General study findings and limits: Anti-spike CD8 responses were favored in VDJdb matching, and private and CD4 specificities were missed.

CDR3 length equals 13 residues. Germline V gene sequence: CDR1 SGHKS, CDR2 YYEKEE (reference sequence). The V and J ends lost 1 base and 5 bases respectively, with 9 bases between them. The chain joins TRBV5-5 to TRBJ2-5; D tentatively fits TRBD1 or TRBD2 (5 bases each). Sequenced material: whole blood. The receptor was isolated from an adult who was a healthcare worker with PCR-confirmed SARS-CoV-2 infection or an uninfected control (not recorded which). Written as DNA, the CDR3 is TGTGCCAGCAGCTTGTGGGGGATGGAGACCCAGTACTTC. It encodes CASSLWGMETQYF. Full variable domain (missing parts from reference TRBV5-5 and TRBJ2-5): DAGVTQSPTHLIKTRGQQVTLRCSPISGHKSVSWYQQVLGQGPQFIFQYYEKEERGRGNFPDRFSARQFPNYSSELNVNALLLGDSALYLCASSLWGMETQYFGPGTRLLVL.